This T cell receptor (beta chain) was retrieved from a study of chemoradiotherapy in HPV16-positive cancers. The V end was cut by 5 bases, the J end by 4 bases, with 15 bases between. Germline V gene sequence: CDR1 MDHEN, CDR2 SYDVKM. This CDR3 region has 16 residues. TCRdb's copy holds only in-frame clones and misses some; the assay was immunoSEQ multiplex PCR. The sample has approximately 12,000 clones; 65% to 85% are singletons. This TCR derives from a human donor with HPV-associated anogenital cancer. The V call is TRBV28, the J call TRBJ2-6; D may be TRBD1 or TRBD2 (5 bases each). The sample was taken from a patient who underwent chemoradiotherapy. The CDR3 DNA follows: TGTGCCAGCAGTCGGGGACGGCACGTGGGGGCCAACGTCCTGACTTTC. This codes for CASSRGRHVGANVLTF.